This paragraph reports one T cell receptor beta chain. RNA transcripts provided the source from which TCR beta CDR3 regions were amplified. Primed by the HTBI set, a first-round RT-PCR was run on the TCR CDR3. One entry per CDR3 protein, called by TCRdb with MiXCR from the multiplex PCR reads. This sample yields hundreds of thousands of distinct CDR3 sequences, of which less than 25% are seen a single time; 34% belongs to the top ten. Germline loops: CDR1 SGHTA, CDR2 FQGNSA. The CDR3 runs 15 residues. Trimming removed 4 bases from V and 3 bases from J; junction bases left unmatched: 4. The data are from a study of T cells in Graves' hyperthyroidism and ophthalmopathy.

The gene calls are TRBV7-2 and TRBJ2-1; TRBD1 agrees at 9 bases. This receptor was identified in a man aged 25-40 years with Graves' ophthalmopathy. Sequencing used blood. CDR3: CASSYGTGIYNEQFF. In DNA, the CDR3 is TGTGCCAGCAGCTACGGGACAGGGATCTACAATGAGCAGTTCTTC.